The present T cell receptor (beta chain) was sequenced within a study of shared clonotypes between healthy human individuals. To note about this clone: Antigen unknown.

Each unsorted sample relied on roughly 84 million PBMCs as its source of genomic DNA. Under the authors' procedure: Junction-only sequences produced by ImmunoSEQ had no quality scores, so filtering differed. Here immunoSEQ multiplex PCR was the method, and the copy in TCRdb shows in-frame clones only, minus some. Clone size and the V and J calls come from that table; the DNA yielded D and trimming. The sample has 450,000 to 650,000 clones; around 77% are singletons. Overall study results and limits: Only blood was sampled; tissue repertoires likely differ. Read depth was anticipated to influence clonotype sharing among donors.

The V and J ends lost 4 bases and 0 bases respectively, with 14 bases between them. In germline, CDR1 is SGDLS, CDR2 YYNGEE. The CDR3 has 15 amino acids. The chain links TRBV9 to TRBJ2-7; D is perhaps TRBD2 (6 bases). The clonotype comes from a woman between 40 and 55 years old in good health. Some clones in this sample may be carry-over from other donors' samples. Sequencing was carried out using PBMCs. CDR3 loop: CASSPQPGASYEQYF. The CDR3 bases are TGTGCCAGCAGCCCCCAGCCGGGAGCCTCCTACGAGCAGTACTTC.